Included here is one T cell receptor beta chain sequence, with context. Its cognate antigen is unknown. This entry is derived from a study of cytomegalovirus exposure and HLA in healthy donors. Study-level background: Earlier sequencing of approximately 180 million T cells yielded 120 million or so unique TCR beta sequences.

PCR involved 60 Vbeta and 13 Jbeta primers. Generated by immunoSEQ multiplex PCR, the TCRdb table keeps only in-frame clones and is missing some. Among about 99,000 clones listed, around 79% were seen once. The CDR3 is 15 residues long. Trimming left V 6 bases short and J 3 bases short, with 14 bases between. Germline CDR1 and CDR2: SEHNR and FQNEAQ (reference sequence). Study-level points and caveats: Highly shared variants forming one cluster were likely a sequencing artifact. Most TCR sequences were seen very rarely across donors, but some public TCRs occurred in many.

Sequences were obtained from PBMCs. The clonotype originates from a man in his sixties in good health and CMV-seropositive. The chain uses TRBV7-9 and TRBJ2-2; possibly TRBD1 for D (6 bases). The CDR3 protein is CASSSAGTHTGELFF. The DNA of the CDR3 is TGTGCCAGCAGTTCTGCCGGGACACACACCGGGGAGCTGTTTTTT.